This T cell receptor (beta chain) was recovered during a study of beta chain features in type 1 diabetes (dated by TCRdb to the late 2010s). A note on the overall study: Patients and healthy donors did not differ in mean age, gender distribution, total cell number or subset yield. A total of just under 110,000,000 sorted cells were examined across all samples, and RNA yield correlated strongly with the number of cells per subset. The study compared TCRB repertoires of sorted circulating CD4+ T cell subsets between recently diagnosed type 1 diabetes patients and matched healthy donors. Naive and central memory subsets were obtained from all 30 or so donors, but regulatory and stem cell-like memory subsets were isolated from only 8 patients and about 8 healthy donors.

The entire amount of isolated RNA was reverse transcribed using the High Capacity cDNA Reverse Transcription Kit, so the sequenced TCRB transcripts were expressed ones. Deep immunoSEQ sequencing was applied to naive, central memory and regulatory T cell samples, giving an average of approximately 4 million total reads per sample. After sorted cells were lysed in RLT buffer, RNA was extracted with DNase-treated RNeasy Micro or Mini kits, with the choice depending on cell number. To prevent cross-contamination, every cell subset was processed on its own, while patient and healthy donor samples were processed together. The immunoSEQ multiplex PCR was used to amplify TCRB sequences from cDNA, generating 87-bp fragments that spanned the CDR3 region. Sequencing of the amplicons was done on the Illumina HiSeq platform. In the source study's methods: Synthetic template baselines were used to correct PCR bias computationally, reads within Hamming distance 2 were collapsed together, and singletons that could not be merged were discarded. By aligning reads against IMGT, V, D and J genes, CDR3 length, and insertions or deletions at six rearrangement sites were assigned. Clonotype counts were normalized to sorted cell number within each subset before computing true diversity and Gini coefficients with the tcR R package. The overlap coefficient, calculated on TCRB nucleotide sequences, was used to quantify repertoire sharing. The table was pulled from immuneACCESS by TCRdb, which kept in-frame rearrangements only. Such tables lose some clones; where checked, under half of the loss comes from unresolved V genes, and the rest has no known cause. V, J and clone size were drawn from that table, and D and trimming were deduced from the DNA. In all, the sample holds about 220,000 clones, and under 13% of those were seen once. Clones ranked in the top ten supply 1% to 1.5% of the sample.

Study-wide conclusions, independent of this receptor: Naive, central memory and regulatory TCRB repertoires appeared more similar among patients than among healthy donors. A moderate but significant shortening of TCRB CDR3 length was observed in type 1 diabetes patients in all four CD4+ subsets. At VDJ recombination sites, type 1 diabetes patients had fewer insertions and more deleted nucleotides, which implies abnormalities in thymic rearrangement. Shorter templates might be favored by PCR, yet because patient and control samples were amplified and corrected together, any such skew would affect both groups equally. Because cDNA was sequenced instead of genomic DNA, highly expressing activated cells could be over-represented, though the groups showed no difference in activation or CD3 levels. Because small numbers of individuals were included in the HLA sub-analyses, any influence of HLA type on TCRB rearrangement was left unresolved.

Its CDR3 holds 15 amino acids, cysteine through phenylalanine. Of the read, only the CDR3 DNA is kept; its 45 bases are in frame from base 1. For CDR1 and CDR2, the germline V gene (reference sequence) lists SEHNR and FQNEAQ. Trimming accounts for 5 bases at V and 3 bases at J, while the number of junction bases matched to no gene is 4. As to this clone: The antigen this receptor binds is unknown. The sample holds no much larger clone one base away, and base qualities are not on file. At the DNA level, this CDR3 is encoded by other sequences in the same sample as well.

A single peripheral blood draw of roughly 0.11 L on average was collected from each donor into heparinised tubes. Naive, central memory, regulatory and stem cell-like memory CD4+ T cells were sorted on a BD FACSAria II using a panel including CD45RO, CCR7, CD25, CD127, CD95 and CD27. Purity was above 98% for every sorted population. PBMCs were separated immediately by Lymphoprep density gradient centrifugation and were stained directly, without being cultured. So that batch effects would be minimized, each experiment stained and sorted samples in pairs, pairing one healthy donor with one patient. This TCR was sampled from a man between 18 and 29 years old in good health. Sequenced sample: central memory CD4+ T cells from blood. Rearrangement joined TRBV7-9 to TRBJ2-7, and 13 junctional nucleotides match TRBD2. The sequence in DNA is TGTGCCAGCAGCCCAAGGACTAGCGGGAGCTACGAGCAGTACTTC. This yields the protein CASSPRTSGSYEQYF. Reference TRBV7-9 and TRBJ2-7 proteins supply the regions before and after the CDR3; the full variable domain is: DTGVSQNPRHKITKRGQNVTFRCDPISEHNRLYWYRQTLGQGPEFLTYFQNEAQLEKSRLLSDRFSAERPKGSFSTLEIQRTEQGDSAMYLCASSPRTSGSYEQYFGPGTRLTVT.